This T cell receptor (beta chain) was identified in a study of identical twins. Study-wide findings and caveats: Invariant T cells like MAIT and iNKT could partly confound the zero-insertion analyses. Rather than following the same donors, the conclusions depended on cross-sectional statistical analysis.

TCRdb re-derived calls from the 5' RACE reads in MiXCR, one entry per CDR3 protein. The profile shows around 500,000 distinct CDR3 sequences, about 14% of them singletons. Germline V gene sequence: CDR1 SGHTA, CDR2 FQGNSA. The CDR3 is made up of 16 amino acids. Trimming cost V 7 bases and J 7 bases, with 20 bases left between them. Points on this clonotype: Its antigen is currently unknown.

In addition, the sample was reused for a study of yellow fever vaccine responses in identical twins. Per that study: Reportedly, twins' vaccine T cell responses looked partly convergent and partly personalized.

The specimen was CD4+ T cells sorted from blood. This chain connects TRBV7-2 to TRBJ1-6; TRBD1 is a possible D gene (6 bases). This clonotype originated in a woman under 30 in good health. The CDR3 spells CASTQTRPGVNSPLHF. The CDR3 DNA follows: TGTGCCAGCACCCAAACTAGGCCAGGGGTGAATTCACCCCTCCACTTT.